Shown below are 19 T cell receptor beta chains from a single sample sequenced in a study of blood T cell repertoires in COVID-19. TCRdb's table, derived via immunoSEQ multiplex PCR, lists solely in-frame clones and lacks some. Of about 190,000 clones in the sample, 82% were seen once. Sequencing was carried out using peripheral blood. The receptors derive from a woman aged 25 to 39 with acute or convalescent COVID-19.

The chain uses TRBV6-5 and TRBJ2-1, with 12 positions matching TRBD2. The CDR3 length is 14 residues. Germline loops: CDR1 MNHEY, CDR2 SVGAGI. With V trimmed by 7 bases and J by 9 bases, 7 bases remained unmatched. This CDR3 reads CASTLAGGPGEQFF. CDR3 nucleotide sequence: TGTGCCAGCACGCTAGCGGGGGGGCCGGGTGAGCAGTTCTTC.

The rearrangement links TRBV19 to TRBJ2-3, with TRBD1 identical over 7 bases. There are 12 residues in the CDR3. Looked up from germline, CDR1 is LNHDA and CDR2 is SQIVND (reference sequence). Trimming at V came to 6 bases and at J to 8 bases, leaving 5 bases not matched to a gene. CDR3 amino acids: CASRPPGGTQYF. DNA for the CDR3: TGTGCCAGTAGACCTCCAGGGGGTACGCAGTATTTT.

The J gene is TRBJ2-5, the V gene TRBV5-4, with 8 bases fitting TRBD2. The length of the CDR3 is 14 residues. The V and J ends lost 0 bases and 2 bases, in that order; junction bases with no gene match: 0. Germline CDR1 reads SGHNT; CDR2 reads YYREEE (reference sequence). The CDR3, as DNA: TGTGCCAGCAGCTTGGCTAGCGGGCAAGAGACCCAGTACTTC. This gives the protein CASSLASGQETQYF.

This rearrangement joins TRBV6-5 to TRBJ1-5; D is unresolved. V lost 4 bases and J 6 bases, leaving 13 bases between the germline ends. Germline V gene sequence: CDR1 MNHEY, CDR2 SVGAGI. There are 14 residues in the CDR3. The CDR3 DNA reads as TGTGCCAGCAGTTCCGCGGGTGGAGCTCAGCCCCAGCATTTT. It yields the protein CASSSAGGAQPQHF.

The chain recombines TRBV11-2 with TRBJ2-7; 7 bases agree with TRBD1. V shed 4 bases, J shed 5 bases, and the junction held 5 bases outside the gene matches. Germline V lookup: CDR1 SGHAT, CDR2 FQNNGV. The CDR3 sequence is 13 residues long. CDR3 in DNA: TGTGCCAGCAGCTCGACAGGGCCCAACGAGCAGTACTTC. Translation gives CASSSTGPNEQYF.

V is TRBV21-1 and J is TRBJ2-5; TRBD2 reflects the table's D call only, with no check against the DNA. TRBV21-1 is labeled a pseudogene. The CDR3 length is 16 residues. CDR3 protein: CASSPVAALPEETQYF. In DNA form, the CDR3 reads TGTGCCAGCAGTCCGGTAGCGGCCCTTCCCGAAGAGACCCAGTACTTC.

Points on this clone: Other nucleotide sequences in the sample specify the same CDR3. The rearrangement joins TRBV28 to TRBJ1-1; no definite D call. Germline CDR1 and CDR2: MDHEN and SYDVKM. Trimming shortened V by 1 base and J by 1 base, and 4 bases separated the two germline ends. The CDR3 extends over 13 amino acids. The CDR3 reads CASSLSGNTEAFF. CDR3 DNA sequence: TGTGCCAGCAGTTTATCAGGGAACACTGAAGCTTTCTTT.

The DNA of the CDR3 is TGTGCCAGCAGCAAGGGGGCATTACGCAGGGGGGAAGAGACCCAGTACTTC. Its protein is CASSKGALRRGEETQYF. The chain has TRBV11-3 and TRBJ2-5, with TRBD1 as a possible D gene (7 bases). V lost 5 bases to trimming and J lost 3 bases, with 22 bases between them. Germline lookup yields CDR1 SGHNT and CDR2 YENEEA. The CDR3 runs 17 residues.

The V and J genes are TRBV4-1 and TRBJ2-5, with 8 nucleotides matching TRBD1. J gave up 5 bases and V 4 bases, and 12 bases lay outside the gene matches. The CDR3 runs to 16 residues. Germline V gene sequence: CDR1 MGHRA, CDR2 YSYEKL. The CDR3 nucleotides are TGCGCCAGCAGCCCTAGTCCGGGACAGGCCGGCGAGACCCAGTACTTC. Protein sequence: CASSPSPGQAGETQYF.

The chain links TRBV6-5 to TRBJ2-7; D is possibly TRBD1 (5 bases). V was shortened by 6 bases and J by 2 bases, with 14 bases between the two germline ends. The germline V gene has CDR1 MNHEY and CDR2 SVGAGI. This CDR3 has 14 amino acids. The CDR3 nucleotides are TGTGCCAGCAGCCGTCACGACAGACCCTACGAGCAGTACTTC. This codes for CASSRHDRPYEQYF.

The chain is built from TRBV25-1 and TRBJ1-2, with D possibly TRBD1 on 6 matching bases. V was pared by 5 bases and J by 6 bases, with 13 bases between. Looked up from germline, CDR1 is MGHDK and CDR2 is SYGVNS. The CDR3 consists of 13 residues. CDR3 residues: CASSTTGSNGYTF. The CDR3 DNA follows: TGTGCCAGCAGTACGACAGGAAGTAATGGCTACACCTTC.

The J gene is TRBJ2-7, the V gene TRBV11-2; unclear D gene. Germline values: CDR1 SGHAT, CDR2 FQNNGV. The CDR3 totals 13 residues. V was cut by 7 bases and J by 3 bases, with 13 bases left in between. CDR3: CASTSNYLYEQYF. The DNA for the CDR3 is TGTGCCAGCACCTCCAACTACCTCTACGAGCAGTACTTC. The full variable domain, completed using reference TRBV11-2 and TRBJ2-7, is EAGVAQSPRYKIIEKRQSVAFWCNPISGHATLYWYQQILGQGPKLLIQFQNNGVVDDSQLPKDRFSAERLKGVDSTLKIQPAKLEDSAVYLCASTSNYLYEQYFGPGTRLTVT.

V usage is TRBV30 and J usage is TRBJ1-6; 7 positions agree with TRBD1. CDR1 GTSNPN and CDR2 SVGIG come from the germline V gene (reference sequence). The CDR3 spans 12 residues. The J segment lost 7 bases and the V segment lost 5 bases, leaving 2 bases of the junction unmatched. CDR3 sequence reads: CAWDRENSPLHF. The DNA for the CDR3 is TGTGCCTGGGACAGGGAGAATTCACCCCTCCACTTT.

This chain connects TRBV7-8 to TRBJ1-6; TRBD1 agrees at 7 bases. Germline CDR1 and CDR2: SGHVS and FQNEAQ. J lost 8 bases, V lost 5 bases, and 6 bases had no gene match. The CDR3 sequence is 14 residues long. The CDR3 reads CASSPDRADSPLHF. The CDR3 region has the DNA TGTGCCAGCAGCCCCGACAGGGCCGATTCACCCCTCCACTTT.

V gene TRBV6-5 combines with J gene TRBJ2-3; perhaps TRBD2 as D (5 bases). The germline V and J ends were trimmed by 6 bases and 2 bases, with 12 bases remaining between them. The CDR3 length is 14 residues. Germline V gene lookup returns CDR1 MNHEY and CDR2 SVGAGI. The CDR3 DNA reads as TGTGCCAGCAGGACCGGGATTCTCACAGATACGCAGTATTTT. Protein product: CASRTGILTDTQYF.

The chain has TRBV28 and TRBJ2-3; 9 positions agree with TRBD2. Germline loops: CDR1 MDHEN, CDR2 SYDVKM. The CDR3 loop spans 16 amino acids. The ends lost 7 bases at V and 4 bases at J; junction bases unmatched: 12. CDR3 bases: TGTGCCAGCACCGACTATGGCGGGAGGGCTCCAGATACGCAGTATTTT. Translated, it gives CASTDYGGRAPDTQYF.

The V and J genes are TRBV7-2 and TRBJ2-5, with TRBD2 identical over 7 bases. This CDR3 is built from 15 residues. CDR1 is SGHTA and CDR2 is FQGNSA in the germline V gene. After removal of 6 bases from V and 7 bases from J, the junction contained 14 bases not matched to a gene. CDR3 region: CASRNSGGVGSTQYF. CDR3 bases: TGTGCCAGCAGAAACTCGGGGGGAGTCGGGTCGACCCAGTACTTC.

The CDR3 loop reads CASSEYATSGGPKSTDTQYF. CDR3 DNA: TGTGCCAGCAGTGAATACGCGACTAGCGGGGGGCCGAAGAGCACAGATACGCAGTATTTT. The V gene is TRBV6-1, the J gene TRBJ2-3; 13 bases agree with TRBD2. Germline loops: CDR1 MNHNS, CDR2 SASEGT. The CDR3 runs 20 residues. After removal of 2 bases from V and 0 bases from J, the junction contained 11 bases not matched to a gene.

The chain has TRBV5-1 and TRBJ2-1, with a tentative D call TRBD1 (6 bases). Between the trimmed V and J ends, which lost 4 bases and 8 bases, there was a span of 22 bases. Germline V gene sequence: CDR1 SGHRS, CDR2 YFSETQ. This CDR3 comprises 16 residues. In DNA, the CDR3 is TGCGCCAGCAGCCCGAGGCTGGGACACTCTAAGGATGAGCAGTTCTTC. Its protein is CASSPRLGHSKDEQFF.